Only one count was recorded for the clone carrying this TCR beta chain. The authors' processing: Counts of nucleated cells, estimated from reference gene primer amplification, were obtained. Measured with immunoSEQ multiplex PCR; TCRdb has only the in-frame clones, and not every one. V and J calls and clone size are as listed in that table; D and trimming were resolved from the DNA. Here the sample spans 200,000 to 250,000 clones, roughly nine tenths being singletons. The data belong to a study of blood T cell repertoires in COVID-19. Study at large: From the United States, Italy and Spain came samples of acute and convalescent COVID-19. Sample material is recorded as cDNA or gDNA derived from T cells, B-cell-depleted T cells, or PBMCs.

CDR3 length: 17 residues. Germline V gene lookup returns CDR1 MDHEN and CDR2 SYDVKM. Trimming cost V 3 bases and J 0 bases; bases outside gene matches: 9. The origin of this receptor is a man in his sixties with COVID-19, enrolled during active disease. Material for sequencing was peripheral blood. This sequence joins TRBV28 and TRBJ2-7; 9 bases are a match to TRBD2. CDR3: CASSFNPAGGSSYEQYF. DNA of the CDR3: TGTGCCAGCAGTTTTAACCCAGCGGGAGGAAGCTCCTACGAGCAGTACTTC.